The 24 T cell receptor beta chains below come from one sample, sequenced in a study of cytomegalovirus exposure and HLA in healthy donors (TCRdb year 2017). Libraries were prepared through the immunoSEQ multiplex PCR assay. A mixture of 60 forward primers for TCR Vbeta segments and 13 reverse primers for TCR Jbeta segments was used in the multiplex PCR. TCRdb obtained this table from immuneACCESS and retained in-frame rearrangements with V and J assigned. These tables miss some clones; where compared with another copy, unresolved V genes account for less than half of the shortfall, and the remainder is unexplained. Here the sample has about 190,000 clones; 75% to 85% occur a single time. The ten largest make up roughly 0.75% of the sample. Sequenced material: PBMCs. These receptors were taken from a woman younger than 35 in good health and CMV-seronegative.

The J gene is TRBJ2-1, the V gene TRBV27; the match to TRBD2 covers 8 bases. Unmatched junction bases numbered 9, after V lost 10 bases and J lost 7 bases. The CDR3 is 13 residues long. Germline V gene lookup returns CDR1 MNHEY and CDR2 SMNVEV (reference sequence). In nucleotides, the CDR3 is TGTGCCACCCTCGGGGGGGTTTGGAATGAGCAGTTCTTC. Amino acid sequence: CATLGGVWNEQFF.

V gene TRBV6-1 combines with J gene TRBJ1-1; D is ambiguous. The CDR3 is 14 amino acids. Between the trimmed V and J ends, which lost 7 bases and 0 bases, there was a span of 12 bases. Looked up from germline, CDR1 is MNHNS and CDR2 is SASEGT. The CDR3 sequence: CASTARNMNTEAFF. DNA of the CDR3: TGTGCCAGCACGGCCAGGAACATGAACACTGAAGCTTTCTTT.

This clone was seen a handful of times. The CDR3 bases are TGTGCCAGCAGTATCAGCGGGGGGACGCGACACTACGAGCAGTACTTC. The encoded protein is CASSISGGTRHYEQYF. The chain links TRBV11-2 to TRBJ2-7; TRBD2 matches 9 bases. With V trimmed by 6 bases and J by 3 bases, 12 bases remained unmatched. In germline, CDR1 is SGHAT, CDR2 FQNNGV. The CDR3 totals 16 residues.

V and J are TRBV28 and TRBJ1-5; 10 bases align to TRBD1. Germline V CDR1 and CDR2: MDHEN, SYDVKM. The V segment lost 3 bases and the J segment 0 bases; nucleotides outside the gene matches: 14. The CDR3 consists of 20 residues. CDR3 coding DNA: TGTGCCAGCAGTTTCACCCCCGGGACAGGGGCCTATTATAGCAATCAGCCCCAGCATTTT. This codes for CASSFTPGTGAYYSNQPQHF.

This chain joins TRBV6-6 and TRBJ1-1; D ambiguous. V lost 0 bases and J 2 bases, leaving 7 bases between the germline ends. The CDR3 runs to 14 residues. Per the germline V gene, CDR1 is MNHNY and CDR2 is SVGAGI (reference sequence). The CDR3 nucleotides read TGTGCCAGCAGTTACTCGAGATACAACACTGAAGCTTTCTTT. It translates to CASSYSRYNTEAFF.

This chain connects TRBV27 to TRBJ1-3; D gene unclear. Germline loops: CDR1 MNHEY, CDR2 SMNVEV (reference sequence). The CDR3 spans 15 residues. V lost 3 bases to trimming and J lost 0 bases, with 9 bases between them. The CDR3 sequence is CASSLNGLSGNTIYF. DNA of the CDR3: TGTGCCAGCAGTTTGAACGGACTCTCTGGAAACACCATATATTTT.

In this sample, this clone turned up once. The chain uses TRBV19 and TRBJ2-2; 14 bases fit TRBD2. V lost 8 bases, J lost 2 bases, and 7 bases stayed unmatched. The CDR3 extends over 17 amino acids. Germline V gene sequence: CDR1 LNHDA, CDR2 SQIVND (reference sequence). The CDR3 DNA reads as TGTGCCAGTGGCGGACTAGCGGGGGGCTATAACACCGGGGAGCTGTTTTTT. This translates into CASGGLAGGYNTGELFF.

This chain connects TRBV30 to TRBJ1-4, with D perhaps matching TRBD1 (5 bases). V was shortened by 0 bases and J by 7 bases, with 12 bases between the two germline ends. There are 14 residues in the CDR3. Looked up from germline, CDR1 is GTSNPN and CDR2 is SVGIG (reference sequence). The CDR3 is CAWSVEGRGEKLFF. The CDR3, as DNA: TGTGCCTGGAGTGTAGAGGGGCGGGGTGAAAAACTGTTTTTT.

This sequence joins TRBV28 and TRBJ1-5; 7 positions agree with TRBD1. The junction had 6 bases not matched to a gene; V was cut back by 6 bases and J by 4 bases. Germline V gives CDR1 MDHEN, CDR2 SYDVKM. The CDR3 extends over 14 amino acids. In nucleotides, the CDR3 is TGTGCCAGCAGGTGGGACAGTTCGAATCAGCCCCAGCATTTT. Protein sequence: CASRWDSSNQPQHF.

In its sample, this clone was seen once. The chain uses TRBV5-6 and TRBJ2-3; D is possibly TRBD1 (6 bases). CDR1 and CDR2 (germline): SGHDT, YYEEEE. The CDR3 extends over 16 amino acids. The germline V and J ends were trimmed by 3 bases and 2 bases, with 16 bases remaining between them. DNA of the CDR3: TGTGCCAGCAGCTCTCTGGACAGTTTAGACACAGATACGCAGTATTTT. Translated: CASSSLDSLDTDTQYF.

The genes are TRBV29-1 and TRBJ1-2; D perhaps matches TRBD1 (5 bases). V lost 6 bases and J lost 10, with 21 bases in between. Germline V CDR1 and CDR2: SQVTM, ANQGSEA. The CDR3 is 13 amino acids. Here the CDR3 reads CSVPDINILDYTF. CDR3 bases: TGCAGCGTACCGGACATCAATATTCTGGACTACACCTTC.

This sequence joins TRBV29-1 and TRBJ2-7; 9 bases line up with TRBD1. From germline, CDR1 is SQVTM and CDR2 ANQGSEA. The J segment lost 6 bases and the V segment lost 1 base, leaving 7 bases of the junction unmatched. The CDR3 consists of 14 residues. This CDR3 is CSVEVGTGIGEQYF. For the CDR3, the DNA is TGCAGCGTTGAAGTAGGGACAGGGATCGGCGAGCAGTACTTC.

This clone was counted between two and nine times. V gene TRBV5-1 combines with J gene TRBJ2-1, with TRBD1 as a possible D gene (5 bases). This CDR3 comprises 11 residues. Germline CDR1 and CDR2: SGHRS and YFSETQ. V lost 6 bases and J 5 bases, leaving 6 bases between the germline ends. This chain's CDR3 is CASNRNNEQFF. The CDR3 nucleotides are TGCGCCAGCAACAGGAACAATGAGCAGTTCTTC.

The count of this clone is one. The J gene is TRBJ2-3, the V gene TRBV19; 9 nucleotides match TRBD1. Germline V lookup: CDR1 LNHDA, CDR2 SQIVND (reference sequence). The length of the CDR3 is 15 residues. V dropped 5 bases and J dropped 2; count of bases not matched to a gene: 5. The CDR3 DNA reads TGTGCCAGTAGTCAGACAGGGGGGTCCACAGATACGCAGTATTTT. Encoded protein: CASSQTGGSTDTQYF. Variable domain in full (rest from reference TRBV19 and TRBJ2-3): DGGITQSPKYLFRKEGQNVTLSCEQNLNHDAMYWYRQDPGQGLRLIYYSQIVNDFQKGDIAEGYSVSREKKESFPLTVTSAQKNPTAFYLCASSQTGGSTDTQYFGPGTRLTVL.

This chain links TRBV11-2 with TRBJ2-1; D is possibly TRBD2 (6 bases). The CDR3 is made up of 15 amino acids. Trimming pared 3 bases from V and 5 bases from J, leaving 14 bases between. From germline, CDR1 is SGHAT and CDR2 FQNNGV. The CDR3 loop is CASSFGASAHNEQFF. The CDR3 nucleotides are TGTGCCAGCAGCTTCGGGGCTAGCGCCCACAATGAGCAGTTCTTC.

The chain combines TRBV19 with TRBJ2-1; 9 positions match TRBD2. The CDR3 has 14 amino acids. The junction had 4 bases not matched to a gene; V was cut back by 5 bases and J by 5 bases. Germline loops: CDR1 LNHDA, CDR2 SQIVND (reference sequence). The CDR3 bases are TGTGCCAGTAGTCTGGCGGGGGGGAACAATGAGCAGTTCTTC. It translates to CASSLAGGNNEQFF.

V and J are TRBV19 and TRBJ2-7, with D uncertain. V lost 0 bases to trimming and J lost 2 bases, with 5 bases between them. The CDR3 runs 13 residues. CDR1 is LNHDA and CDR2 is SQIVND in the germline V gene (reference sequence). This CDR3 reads CASSIDRTYEQYF. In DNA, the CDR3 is TGTGCCAGTAGTATAGACAGAACCTACGAGCAGTACTTC.

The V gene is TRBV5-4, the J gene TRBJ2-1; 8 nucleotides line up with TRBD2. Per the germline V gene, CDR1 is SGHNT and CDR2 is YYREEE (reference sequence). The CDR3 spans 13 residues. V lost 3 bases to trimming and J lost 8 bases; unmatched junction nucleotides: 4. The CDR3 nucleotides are TGTGCCAGCAGCTCCCCAGCGGGGGATGAGCAGTTCTTC. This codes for CASSSPAGDEQFF.

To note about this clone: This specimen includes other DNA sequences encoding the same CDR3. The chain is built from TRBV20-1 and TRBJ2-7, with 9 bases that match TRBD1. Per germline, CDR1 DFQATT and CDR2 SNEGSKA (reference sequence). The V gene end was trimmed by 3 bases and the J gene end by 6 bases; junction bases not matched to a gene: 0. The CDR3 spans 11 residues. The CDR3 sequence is CSARGQGEQYF. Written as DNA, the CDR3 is TGCAGTGCTAGGGGACAGGGCGAGCAGTACTTC.

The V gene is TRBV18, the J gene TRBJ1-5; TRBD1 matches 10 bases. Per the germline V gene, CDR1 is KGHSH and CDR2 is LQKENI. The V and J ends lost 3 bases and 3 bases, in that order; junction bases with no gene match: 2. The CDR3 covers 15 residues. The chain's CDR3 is CASSPGQGDNQPQHF. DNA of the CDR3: TGTGCCAGCTCACCCGGACAGGGGGACAATCAGCCCCAGCATTTT.

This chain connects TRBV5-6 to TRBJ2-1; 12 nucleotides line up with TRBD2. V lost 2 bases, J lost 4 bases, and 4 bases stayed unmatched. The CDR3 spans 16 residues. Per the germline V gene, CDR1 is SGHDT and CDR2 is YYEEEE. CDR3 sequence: CASSFRTSGKYNEQFF. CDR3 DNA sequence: TGTGCCAGCAGCTTCAGGACTAGCGGGAAATACAATGAGCAGTTCTTC. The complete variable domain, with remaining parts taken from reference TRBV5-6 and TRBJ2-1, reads DAGVTQSPTHLIKTRGQQVTLRCSPKSGHDTVSWYQQALGQGPQFIFQYYEEEERQRGNFPDRFSGHQFPNYSSELNVNALLLGDSALYLCASSFRTSGKYNEQFFGPGTRLTVL.

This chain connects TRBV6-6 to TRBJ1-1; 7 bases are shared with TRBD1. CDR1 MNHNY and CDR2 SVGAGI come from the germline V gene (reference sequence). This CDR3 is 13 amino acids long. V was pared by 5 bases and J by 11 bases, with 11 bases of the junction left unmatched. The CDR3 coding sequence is TGTGCCAGCAGTGCCCTAGACAGGGTGAGCGCTTTCTTT. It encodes CASSALDRVSAFF.

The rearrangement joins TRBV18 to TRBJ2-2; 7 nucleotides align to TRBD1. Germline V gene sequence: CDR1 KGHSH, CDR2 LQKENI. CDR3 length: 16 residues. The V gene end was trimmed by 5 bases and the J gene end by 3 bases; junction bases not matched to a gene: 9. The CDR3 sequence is CASSAFRDSDTGELFF. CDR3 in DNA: TGTGCCAGCTCAGCCTTCCGGGACAGTGACACCGGGGAGCTGTTTTTT.

The CDR3 loop reads CASSLPEDRGISTNEKLFF. In DNA, the CDR3 is TGCGCCAGCAGCCTGCCGGAGGACAGGGGAATTTCAACTAATGAAAAACTGTTTTTT. The V and J genes are TRBV5-1 and TRBJ1-4; TRBD1 aligns across 9 bases. The ends lost 4 bases at V and 0 bases at J; junction bases unmatched: 13. CDR3 length: 19 amino acids. Germline values: CDR1 SGHRS, CDR2 YFSETQ.